This is a list of T cell receptor beta chains from one sample in a study of blood T cell repertoires in COVID-19. Data came from immunoSEQ multiplex PCR; TCRdb stores just in-frame clones and leaves some out. The table includes 250,000 to 300,000 clones, roughly 91% detected once. What was sequenced was PBMCs or T cells enriched from blood (not recorded which). The receptors derive from a woman in her thirties or forties with acute COVID-19. Each CDR3 is given with its conserved first and last residue. The D gene is left open where the match is weak. Expanded clones are given a class, and other clones once, few, many or no size at all.

j_gene: TRBJ1-6
abundance: NA
d_gene: TRBD1
v_gene: TRBV7-2
CDR3aa: CASSLVVGQVLNSPLHF
CDR3nt: TGTGCCAGCAGCTTAGTAGTGGGACAGGTCCTTAATTCACCCCTCCACTTT

j_gene: TRBJ2-1
abundance: NA
d_gene: TRBD2
v_gene: TRBV18
CDR3aa: CASSRSGTNNEQFF
CDR3nt: TGTGCCAGCTCACGTTCCGGGACTAACAATGAGCAGTTCTTC

j_gene: TRBJ2-7
abundance: NA
d_gene: TRBD2
v_gene: TRBV3-1/TRBV3-2
CDR3aa: CASSSHTTSSEQYF
CDR3nt: TGTGCCAGCAGCTCCCACACGACTAGCTCCGAGCAGTACTTC

j_gene: TRBJ1-1
abundance: once
d_gene: TRBD1
v_gene: TRBV24-1
CDR3aa: CATSDPDRGDTEAFF
CDR3nt: TGTGCCACCAGTGACCCGGACAGGGGTGACACTGAAGCTTTCTTT

j_gene: TRBJ1-1
abundance: NA
d_gene: NA
v_gene: TRBV6-4
CDR3aa: CASSAEGGTEAFF
CDR3nt: TGTGCCAGCAGTGCGGAGGGCGGCACTGAAGCTTTCTTT

j_gene: TRBJ1-2
abundance: NA
d_gene: NA
v_gene: TRBV5-1
CDR3aa: CASSSTGGGYGYTF
CDR3nt: TGCGCCAGCAGCTCCACCGGGGGTGGCTATGGCTACACCTTC

j_gene: TRBJ1-1
abundance: NA
d_gene: TRBD1
v_gene: TRBV5-1
CDR3aa: CASSLGEQGAEAFF
CDR3nt: TGCGCCAGCAGCTTGGGGGAACAGGGGGCTGAAGCTTTCTTT

j_gene: TRBJ1-1
abundance: NA
d_gene: NA
v_gene: TRBV11-1
CDR3aa: CASSQFRGSTEAFF
CDR3nt: TGTGCCAGCAGCCAATTTAGGGGAAGCACTGAAGCTTTCTTT

j_gene: TRBJ2-7
abundance: NA
d_gene: NA
v_gene: TRBV12-3/TRBV12-4
CDR3aa: CASSKGGSYEQYF
CDR3nt: TGTGCCAGTTCAAAGGGAGGATCCTACGAGCAGTACTTC

j_gene: TRBJ1-5
abundance: NA
d_gene: NA
v_gene: TRBV6-6
CDR3aa: CASTSGGFNQPQHF
CDR3nt: TGTGCCAGCACCTCCGGAGGGTTCAATCAGCCCCAGCATTTT

j_gene: TRBJ2-1
abundance: NA
d_gene: TRBD1
v_gene: TRBV24-1
CDR3aa: CATSDPGQGSRNEQFF
CDR3nt: TGTGCCACCAGTGACCCGGGACAGGGGTCCCGCAATGAGCAGTTCTTC

j_gene: TRBJ1-1
abundance: NA
d_gene: NA
v_gene: TRBV7-9
CDR3aa: CASSLAKGNTEAFF
CDR3nt: TGTGCCAGCAGTCTAGCTAAGGGGAACACTGAAGCTTTCTTT

j_gene: TRBJ2-5
abundance: NA
d_gene: NA
v_gene: TRBV19
CDR3aa: CASSEAGVLGETQYF
CDR3nt: TGTGCCAGTAGTGAGGCAGGGGTCTTAGGAGAGACCCAGTACTTC

j_gene: TRBJ1-4
abundance: NA
d_gene: TRBD1
v_gene: TRBV9
CDR3aa: CASSVGDSWRSDEKLFF
CDR3nt: TGTGCCAGCAGCGTAGGGGACAGTTGGAGGAGTGATGAAAAACTGTTTTTT

j_gene: TRBJ2-7
abundance: NA
d_gene: NA
v_gene: TRBV28
CDR3aa: CASSLGLPPGEQYF
CDR3nt: TGTGCCAGCAGTTTAGGCTTGCCCCCGGGTGAGCAGTACTTC

j_gene: TRBJ1-5
abundance: NA
d_gene: NA
v_gene: TRBV7-2
CDR3aa: CASSPQPNQPQHF
CDR3nt: TGTGCCAGCAGCCCACAGCCCAATCAGCCCCAGCATTTT

j_gene: TRBJ2-1
abundance: NA
d_gene: TRBD1
v_gene: TRBV19
CDR3aa: CASRGQGRLGEQFF
CDR3nt: TGTGCCAGTAGAGGACAGGGGCGCCTAGGCGAGCAGTTCTTC

j_gene: TRBJ2-7
abundance: NA
d_gene: NA
v_gene: TRBV5-6
CDR3aa: CASSSRSGYEQYF
CDR3nt: TGTGCCAGCAGCTCACGTTCAGGGTACGAGCAGTACTTC

j_gene: TRBJ1-1
abundance: NA
d_gene: NA
v_gene: TRBV11-2
CDR3aa: CASSLVRNTEAFF
CDR3nt: TGTGCCAGCAGCTTAGTTAGGAACACTGAAGCTTTCTTT

j_gene: TRBJ1-1
abundance: once
d_gene: NA
v_gene: TRBV30
CDR3aa: CAWNYGSLNTEAFF
CDR3nt: TGTGCCTGGAACTATGGATCCCTGAACACTGAAGCTTTCTTT

j_gene: TRBJ2-3
abundance: NA
d_gene: NA
v_gene: TRBV4-2
CDR3aa: CASSQVRRDGGDTQYF
CDR3nt: TGTGCCAGCAGCCAAGTCCGACGGGACGGGGGAGATACGCAGTATTTT

j_gene: TRBJ1-4
abundance: NA
d_gene: NA
v_gene: TRBV7-9
CDR3aa: CASSLAPRAPKKLFF
CDR3nt: TGTGCCAGCAGCTTAGCTCCCAGGGCCCCTAAGAAACTGTTTTTT

j_gene: TRBJ2-7
abundance: NA
d_gene: NA
v_gene: TRBV6-5
CDR3aa: CASRTGPREQYF
CDR3nt: TGTGCCAGCAGAACAGGGCCCCGCGAGCAGTACTTC

j_gene: TRBJ2-7
abundance: NA
d_gene: NA
v_gene: TRBV27
CDR3aa: CASSLSGARERVGEQYF
CDR3nt: TGTGCCAGCAGTTTATCAGGGGCCCGGGAGAGGGTAGGGGAGCAGTACTTC